What follows are 28 T cell receptor beta chains derived from one specimen sequenced in a study of cytomegalovirus exposure and HLA in healthy donors. Primers for the PCR totalled 60 Vbeta and 13 Jbeta. Produced via immunoSEQ multiplex PCR; TCRdb's table is partial and in-frame only. The sample comprises under 100,000 clones, about 78% of which are singletons, and about 3% rests with the top ten. Sequenced material: PBMCs. These receptors were collected from a man in his fifties or sixties in good health and CMV-seronegative.

The chain has TRBV5-4 and TRBJ2-2; 10 bases align to TRBD1. With V trimmed by 0 bases and J by 1 base, 6 bases remained unmatched. Germline V lookup: CDR1 SGHNT, CDR2 YYREEE (reference sequence). The CDR3 consists of 18 residues. CDR3 loop: CASSLGGWTGGNTGELFF. The CDR3 DNA sequence: TGTGCCAGCAGCTTGGGAGGCTGGACAGGGGGGAACACCGGGGAGCTGTTTTTT. The whole variable domain, filled in from reference TRBV5-4 and TRBJ2-2, reads ETGVTQSPTHLIKTRGQQVTLRCSSQSGHNTVSWYQQALGQGPQFIFQYYREEENGRGNFPPRFSGLQFPNYSSELNVNALELDDSALYLCASSLGGWTGGNTGELFFGEGSRLTVL.

V is TRBV19 and J is TRBJ1-2; 9 bases map to TRBD1. The CDR3 spans 14 residues. Germline V gene sequence: CDR1 LNHDA, CDR2 SQIVND (reference sequence). V dropped 7 bases and J dropped 5; count of bases not matched to a gene: 8. The CDR3 DNA is TGTGCCAGTATTACAGGGGGCGCGTCTTATGGCTACACCTTC. Translated, it gives CASITGGASYGYTF.

This clone was picked up one time. The CDR3 is CASSWGQGKRNSNQPQHF. In nucleotides, the CDR3 is TGTGCCAGCAGTTGGGGACAGGGTAAGAGAAATAGCAATCAGCCCCAGCATTTT. The V gene is TRBV28, the J gene TRBJ1-5, with 9 bases fitting TRBD1. Germline-derived CDR1 and CDR2 are MDHEN and SYDVKM. J lost 0 bases, V lost 4 bases, and 10 bases had no gene match. There are 18 residues in the CDR3.

Comments on this clone: The junction departs from the called germline gene at one end, perhaps through a read error. Distinct nucleotide sequences in the sample also encode this CDR3. V is TRBV7-3 and J is TRBJ2-5; 15 bases map to TRBD2. Germline loops: CDR1 SGHTA, CDR2 FQGTGA. The CDR3 has 19 residues. The CDR3 coding sequence is TGTGCCAGCAGCTACCCGGGACTAGCGGGGGGTCCGTACCAAGAGACCCAATACTTC. This translates into CASSYPGLAGGPYQETQYF.

The rearrangement links TRBV30 to TRBJ2-7; 9 nucleotides match TRBD2. The CDR3 is 14 residues long. Germline V gene data show CDR1 as GTSNPN and CDR2 as SVGIG (reference sequence). After removal of 3 bases from V and 0 bases from J, the junction contained 3 bases not matched to a gene. CDR3 sequence (DNA): TGTGCCTGGAGACTAGCGGGTGGCTCCTACGAGCAGTACTTC. Protein: CAWRLAGGSYEQYF.

This clone was counted only a few times. This chain connects TRBV7-6 to TRBJ1-2; 7 nucleotides match TRBD1. This CDR3 spans 13 amino acids. V gave up 3 bases and J gave up 5 bases; unmatched junction bases: 3. Germline V lookup: CDR1 SGHVS, CDR2 FNYEAQ. CDR3 loop: CASSFAGGYGYTF. CDR3 nucleotide sequence: TGTGCCAGCAGCTTCGCAGGGGGTTATGGCTACACCTTC.

This clone was counted between two and nine times. V usage is TRBV7-2 and J usage is TRBJ2-1, with D perhaps TRBD2 (7 bases). V gave up 2 bases and J gave up 5 bases, with 13 bases separating them. Germline CDR1 and CDR2: SGHTA and FQGNSA. The CDR3 is made up of 15 amino acids. Here the CDR3 DNA reads TGTGCCAGCAGCTTATACGGGGGGCCGAACAATGAGCAGTTCTTC. Amino acids: CASSLYGGPNNEQFF.

The chain employs TRBV5-8 and TRBJ2-1; 11 bases map to TRBD2. With V trimmed by 4 bases and J by 6 bases, 9 bases remained unmatched. The CDR3 loop spans 16 amino acids. Per germline, CDR1 SGHTS and CDR2 YDEGEE. CDR3 in DNA: TGTGCCAGCAGCCGCCGGGGGCTAGCGGGGGGCAATGAGCAGTTCTTC. It specifies CASSRRGLAGGNEQFF.

This clone was seen only once. The chain employs TRBV5-4 and TRBJ2-1, with TRBD2 identical over 8 bases. Germline CDR1 SGHNT, CDR2 YYREEE (reference sequence). The CDR3 loop spans 16 amino acids. The V and J ends lost 4 bases and 1 base, in that order; junction bases with no gene match: 7. The CDR3 nucleotides are TGTGCCAGCAGCCCACAGCGGGGGCCTTCCTACAATGAGCAGTTCTTC. Protein: CASSPQRGPSYNEQFF. Full variable domain (rest looked up from reference TRBV5-4 and TRBJ2-1): ETGVTQSPTHLIKTRGQQVTLRCSSQSGHNTVSWYQQALGQGPQFIFQYYREEENGRGNFPPRFSGLQFPNYSSELNVNALELDDSALYLCASSPQRGPSYNEQFFGPGTRLTVL.

CDR3 bases: TGTGCCAGTAGTCCCCGGGTGGGGGCACAGCCCCAGCATTTT. It yields the protein CASSPRVGAQPQHF. The genes are TRBV19 and TRBJ1-5; weak D call: TRBD1 (6 bases). Germline lookup yields CDR1 LNHDA and CDR2 SQIVND (reference sequence). Trimming took off 5 bases at V and 7 bases at J, with 15 bases between the two ends. The CDR3 is made up of 14 amino acids.

The V call is TRBV18, the J call TRBJ1-1, with 7 bases aligning to TRBD1. The CDR3 is 14 amino acids. With 3 bases clipped from V and 11 bases from J, the junction kept 12 bases outside the gene matches. Per the germline V gene, CDR1 is KGHSH and CDR2 is LQKENI. The CDR3 coding sequence is TGTGCCAGCTCACCGTCCCAGGGGGAACGGGGGGCTTTCTTT. It codes for CASSPSQGERGAFF. Using reference TRBV18 and TRBJ1-1 for the parts outside the CDR3, the full variable domain is NAGVMQNPRHLVRRRGQEARLRCSPMKGHSHVYWYRQLPEEGLKFMVYLQKENIIDESGMPKERFSAEFPKEGPSILRIQQVVRGDSAAYFCASSPSQGERGAFFGQGTRLTVV.

This chain links TRBV7-2 with TRBJ1-1, with 9 bases identical to TRBD1. The CDR3 has 16 amino acids. The J segment lost 10 bases and the V segment lost 4 bases, leaving 16 bases of the junction unmatched. Germline CDR1 and CDR2: SGHTA and FQGNSA. CDR3 sequence reads: CASSSVPFYWGQGAFF. The CDR3 nucleotides are TGTGCCAGCAGCTCCGTTCCCTTCTACTGGGGACAGGGAGCTTTCTTT. The variable domain in full, completed from reference TRBV7-2 and TRBJ1-1, reads GAGVSQSPSNKVTEKGKDVELRCDPISGHTALYWYRQSLGQGLEFLIYFQGNSAPDKSGLPSDRFSAERTGGSVSTLTIQRTQQEDSAVYLCASSSVPFYWGQGAFFGQGTRLTVV.

V gene TRBV7-3 combines with J gene TRBJ2-2; D unresolved. The V end lost 3 bases, the J end lost 8 bases, and 10 bases lay between the germline ends. Germline CDR1 SGHTA, CDR2 FQGTGA. The CDR3 length is 13 residues. As DNA, the CDR3 is TGTGCCAGCAGCTTGGCCCTTCAGGGGGAGCTGTTTTTT. Residues: CASSLALQGELFF.

The chain links TRBV4-1 to TRBJ1-1; 7 bases map to TRBD1. The germline V gene has CDR1 MGHRA and CDR2 YSYEKL. CDR3 length: 17 residues. The J segment lost 4 bases and the V segment lost 1 base, leaving 12 bases of the junction unmatched. The CDR3 spells CASSQGGGRGLGTEAFF. The CDR3 coding sequence is TGCGCCAGCAGCCAAGGAGGGGGCCGGGGATTAGGCACTGAAGCTTTCTTT.

There are a few counts of this clone. CDR3 in DNA: TGTGCCAGCTCACCACAGGAGATTGGAAACACCATATATTTT. Protein sequence: CASSPQEIGNTIYF. The chain links TRBV18 to TRBJ1-3, with D hard to call. The CDR3 is 14 residues long. Trimming stripped 1 base from V and 3 bases from J, with 7 bases between. CDR1 and CDR2 from the germline V gene are KGHSH and LQKENI.

The chain employs TRBV7-8 and TRBJ1-1; D is unclear. Deletions cut 2 bases from V and 4 bases from J, with 11 bases between. This CDR3 region has 14 residues. CDR1 is SGHVS and CDR2 is FQNEAQ in the germline V gene. Here the CDR3 DNA reads TGTGCCAGCAGCTTATTCGGGGAGGGCACTGAAGCTTTCTTT. Translation: CASSLFGEGTEAFF.

The chain combines TRBV7-9 with TRBJ2-5; D call uncertain. The V end lost 5 bases, the J end lost 11 bases, and 15 bases lay between the germline ends. CDR1 and CDR2 from the germline V gene are SEHNR and FQNEAQ (reference sequence). CDR3 length equals 12 residues. The CDR3 nucleotides read TGTGCCAGCAGCCCTAGTTCCGGCAAGCAGTACTTC. Its protein product is CASSPSSGKQYF.

This chain joins TRBV23-1 and TRBJ2-1; tentative D call: TRBD2 (6 bases). TRBV23-1 has ORF status, its function being uncertain. The CDR3 totals 17 residues. The V gene lost 0 bases and the J gene lost 7 bases, with 19 bases spanning the gap. This CDR3 is CASSQSWPPRGGNEQFF. In DNA form, the CDR3 reads TGCGCCAGCAGTCAATCGTGGCCACCGAGGGGAGGAAATGAGCAGTTCTTC.

This clone has more than one count but fewer than ten. The chain recombines TRBV4-3 with TRBJ2-1, with a tentative D call TRBD2 (6 bases). V lost 3 bases, J lost 9 bases, and 15 bases lay in between. CDR3 length equals 14 residues. In germline, CDR1 is LGHNA, CDR2 YSLEER. DNA of the CDR3: TGCGCCAGCAGCCATCCTCCGACTAGTTCTGAGCAGTTCTTC. Translated, it gives CASSHPPTSSEQFF.

The chain joins TRBV28 to TRBJ2-1; 12 bases match TRBD2. V lost 5 bases to trimming and J lost 7 bases; unmatched junction nucleotides: 3. Germline V gene lookup returns CDR1 MDHEN and CDR2 SYDVKM. The CDR3 loop spans 14 amino acids. For the CDR3, the DNA is TGTGCCAGCAGTCCGGGACTAGCGGGTAATGAGCAGTTCTTC. Its translation: CASSPGLAGNEQFF.

This chain uses TRBV5-1 with TRBJ2-7; TRBD1 is a possible D gene (6 bases). This CDR3 has 11 residues. Trimming cost V 4 bases and J 6 bases, with 8 bases left between them. The germline V gene has CDR1 SGHRS and CDR2 YFSETQ. CDR3 bases: TGCGCCAGCAGCGGACAGTCCGAGCAGTACTTC. This encodes CASSGQSEQYF.

This clone was seen a few times. The chain recombines TRBV6-5 with TRBJ2-7; a possible D gene is TRBD2 (5 bases). V gave up 8 bases and J gave up 7 bases, with 15 bases separating them. Per the germline V gene, CDR1 is MNHEY and CDR2 is SVGAGI. CDR3 length: 12 amino acids. As DNA, the CDR3 is TGTGCCAGCGGGGAGCTTCTAGGGGAGCAGTACTTC. It is translated as CASGELLGEQYF.

The chain joins TRBV18 to TRBJ1-4, with TRBD1 identical over 9 bases. The CDR3 spans 16 residues. Per the germline V gene, CDR1 is KGHSH and CDR2 is LQKENI. The V segment lost 5 bases and the J segment 0 bases; nucleotides outside the gene matches: 4. CDR3 in amino acids: CASSEQGAATNEKLFF. The CDR3 coding sequence is TGTGCCAGCTCAGAACAGGGGGCTGCAACTAATGAAAAACTGTTTTTT.

The chain has TRBV5-4 and TRBJ2-1, with 14 nucleotides matching TRBD2. The CDR3 loop spans 18 amino acids. Germline CDR1 SGHNT, CDR2 YYREEE (reference sequence). Trimming took 4 bases from V and 9 from J; bases not matched to a gene: 15. CDR3 residues: CASSPTSGGATPPGEQFF. In nucleotides, the CDR3 is TGTGCCAGCAGCCCGACTAGCGGGGGGGCCACTCCCCCCGGTGAGCAGTTCTTC.

The chain links TRBV11-2 to TRBJ1-1, with 8 bases that match TRBD1. This CDR3 comprises 13 residues. The ends lost 6 bases at V and 6 bases at J; junction bases unmatched: 6. Per germline, CDR1 SGHAT and CDR2 FQNNGV. CDR3 loop: CASRLQGASEAFF. CDR3 in DNA: TGTGCCAGCAGGCTCCAGGGGGCTTCTGAAGCTTTCTTT.

The genes are TRBV5-1 and TRBJ1-1; TRBD1 agrees at 7 bases. V lost 0 bases, J lost 5 bases, and 4 bases stayed unmatched. The germline V gene encodes CDR1 SGHRS and CDR2 YFSETQ. There are 14 residues in the CDR3. CDR3: CASSLEQGRTEAFF. The CDR3 DNA follows: TGCGCCAGCAGCTTGGAACAGGGGAGGACTGAAGCTTTCTTT.

The CDR3: CASSPTISGANVLTF. The CDR3 region has the DNA TGCGCCAGCAGCCCCACAATTTCTGGGGCCAACGTCCTGACTTTC. The V gene is TRBV5-1, the J gene TRBJ2-6; D is uncertain. The CDR3 spans 15 residues. Germline V gene data show CDR1 as SGHRS and CDR2 as YFSETQ. V was pared by 4 bases and J by 1 base, with 9 bases between.

The chain recombines TRBV15 with TRBJ2-1; D remains unclear. The ends were cut back, 5 bases at V and 6 bases at J, with 11 bases in the middle. Per the germline V gene, CDR1 is LNHNV and CDR2 is YYDKDF (reference sequence). There are 13 residues in the CDR3. The CDR3 reads CATSDGYRNEQFF. In nucleotides, the CDR3 is TGTGCCACCAGCGACGGGTATCGCAATGAGCAGTTCTTC.